Listed below are T cell receptor beta chains from one sample, sequenced in a study of human T cells and chemical hapten exposure. TCRdb re-called the RACE reads through MiXCR, storing one row per CDR3 protein. The sample gives fewer than 50,000 distinct CDR3 sequences, 8% to 9.5% of which show up once; roughly 25% is in the top ten. The sequenced sample was whole blood, obtained in connection with sensitization to the hapten diphenylcyclopropenone (DPC). These receptors came from a man aged 50 or older with alopecia areata. Some clones in this sample may be carry-over from other donors' samples. Both conserved end residues are part of each CDR3. The D gene is left open where the match is weak. Size tells how often a clone was seen (once, few, many) or the class of an expanded clone, and some rows leave it out.

TGTGCCAGCAGCCATATGGGACTAGCGGGAGACGGGGAGCTGTTTTTT CASSHMGLAGDGELFF TRBJ2-2 TRBD2 16 TRBV11-3 many
TGTGCCTGGAGTGTCGAGGCCCACGAGCAGTACTTC CAWSVEAHEQYF TRBJ2-7 . 12 TRBV30 many
TGTGCCAGCAGTTTAGCGGAACGGTCCGGGGAGCTGTTTTTT CASSLAERSGELFF TRBJ2-2 . 14 TRBV7-6 .
TGCAGCGGTAGGGACAGAGAGAGAACCGGGGAGCTGTTTTTT CSGRDRERTGELFF TRBJ2-2 TRBD1 14 TRBV29-1 few
TGTGCCAGCAGCCGAGGTTACGGGGAGCAGTACTTC CASSRGYGEQYF TRBJ2-7 . 12 TRBV28 many
TGTGCCAGCAGTGAACAGGGGGCTCGGGGCACTGAAGCTTTCTTT CASSEQGARGTEAFF TRBJ1-1 TRBD1 15 TRBV12-3/TRBV12-4 few
TGCAGCGTTGTCCAGGGGATCCAAGAGACCCAGTACTTC CSVVQGIQETQYF TRBJ2-5 . 13 TRBV29-1 few
TGTGCCAGCAGCTTACTAGCGTCAACGGGGGAGCAGTACTTC CASSLLASTGEQYF TRBJ2-7 . 14 TRBV7-8 many
TGTGCCAGCAGTTCCGGGACAAGCACAGATACGCAGTATTTT CASSSGTSTDTQYF TRBJ2-3 . 14 TRBV27 many
TGCACCCCGGGGGAGACAGGGGTCGAGCAGTACTTC CTPGETGVEQYF TRBJ2-7 TRBD1 12 TRBV20-1 few
TGTGCCAGCTCACTTAACAGTAGGGACTTGGGCCTTGAAGCTTTCTTT CASSLNSRDLGLEAFF TRBJ1-1 . 16 TRBV18 many
TGTGCCAGCAGCCTCGGACAGACACTAGCCAAAAACATTCAGTACTTC CASSLGQTLAKNIQYF TRBJ2-4 . 16 TRBV11-2 many
TGTGCCAGCTCACCGGGACCCCAAGATTCACCCCTCCACTTT CASSPGPQDSPLHF TRBJ1-6 . 14 TRBV18 .
TGTGCCAGCAGCGGCCTGGGTCCGTTTGCAAATTACGAGCAGTACTTC CASSGLGPFANYEQYF TRBJ2-7 . 16 TRBV2 .
TGCAGTGCTAGATCTCCGACAGGGGCAGGGGGTAATGAGCAGTTCTTC CSARSPTGAGGNEQFF TRBJ2-1 TRBD1 16 TRBV20-1 many
TGTGCCAGCAGCGTAGAGGGACTAGCGGGGCCCTGGGAGACCCAGTACTTC CASSVEGLAGPWETQYF TRBJ2-5 TRBD2 17 TRBV9 .
TGTGCCAGCTCACCACCTCAGGGCCTGCAGGACGAGCAGTACTTC CASSPPQGLQDEQYF TRBJ2-7 . 15 TRBV18 .
TGTGCCAGCAGCCCCCGCTCTGGTAGGACTGAAGCTTTCTTT CASSPRSGRTEAFF TRBJ1-1 . 14 TRBV7-2 many
TGTGCCAGCAGCATACAGGGGGTTGGCACTGAAGCTTTCTTT CASSIQGVGTEAFF TRBJ1-1 TRBD1 14 TRBV7-9 few
TGTGCCAGCAGTTTCGGAGGCAAAAACATTCAGTACTTC CASSFGGKNIQYF TRBJ2-4 . 13 TRBV12-3/TRBV12-4 many
TGTGCCAGCAGCCCGCGGACAGGAATTAATGAAAAACTGTTTTTT CASSPRTGINEKLFF TRBJ1-4 TRBD1 15 TRBV7-2 few
TGTGCCAGCGAGGTTGGCACTGAAGCTTTCTTT CASEVGTEAFF TRBJ1-1 . 11 TRBV12-3/TRBV12-4 .
TGTGCCAGCAGCTTAGGGCTAGCAGGGAATGGCTACACCTTC CASSLGLAGNGYTF TRBJ1-2 . 14 TRBV7-2 .
TGTGCCAGCAGTTTAGCACAACCAGGGGGTTGGTCAGATACGCAGTATTTT CASSLAQPGGWSDTQYF TRBJ2-3 TRBD1 17 TRBV28 many
TGTGCCAGCAGTCCCCCGGGGACTAGCGGGAGTTACGAGCAGTACTTC CASSPPGTSGSYEQYF TRBJ2-7 TRBD2 16 TRBV28 few
TGTGCCAGCAGCTCCTTAGCGGGAGTACGCAATGAGCAGTTCTTC CASSSLAGVRNEQFF TRBJ2-1 TRBD2 15 TRBV9 many
TGTGCCAGCAGGGACGACAGTGGCTCCTACGAGCAGTACTTC CASRDDSGSYEQYF TRBJ2-7 . 14 TRBV28 .
TGTGCCAGCAGTTACTCTAGCAAGGGTGGATCACCCCTCCACTTT CASSYSSKGGSPLHF TRBJ1-6 . 15 TRBV6-5 few
TGCGCCAGCAGCCCAATATACAGCCCGAACACCGGGGAGCTGTTTTTT CASSPIYSPNTGELFF TRBJ2-2 . 16 TRBV4-1 .
TGTGCCAGCAGCCAAGAGGTTCTAACGAACACTGAAGCTTTCTTT CASSQEVLTNTEAFF TRBJ1-1 . 15 TRBV3-2 .
TGTGCCAGCAGGACTGGGGCCAACGTCCTGACTTTC CASRTGANVLTF TRBJ2-6 . 12 TRBV12-3/TRBV12-4 many
TGTGCCAGCAGCTTACTTCCGGATTACGAGCAGTACTTC CASSLLPDYEQYF TRBJ2-7 . 13 TRBV11-2 many
TGCAGTGCTGCGGACAGGGTGGCCGAGCAGTACTTC CSAADRVAEQYF TRBJ2-7 TRBD1 12 TRBV20-1 few
TGCAGCGTTGAAAGAGGTTGGGTGAACACTGAAGCTTTCTTT CSVERGWVNTEAFF TRBJ1-1 . 14 TRBV29-1 few
TGCAGCGTTGGAGTGGGTCCGAACACCGGGGAGCTGTTTTTT CSVGVGPNTGELFF TRBJ2-2 . 14 TRBV29-1 many
TGTGCCAGCAGTTTCTGGCAGGGGGCGAACACCGGGGAGCTGTTTTTT CASSFWQGANTGELFF TRBJ2-2 TRBD1 16 TRBV28 few
TGTGCCAGCAGCCCACGACTAGCGGACGCAGATACGCAGTATTTT CASSPRLADADTQYF TRBJ2-3 TRBD2 15 TRBV4-2 .
TGTGCCACCAGCCCCCGGACTAGCAACAATGAGCAGTTCTTC CATSPRTSNNEQFF TRBJ2-1 TRBD2 14 TRBV15 many
TGTGCCAGCAGTGACTCAGCGGGCTCCTACAATGAGCAGTTCTTC CASSDSAGSYNEQFF TRBJ2-1 . 15 TRBV6-4 .
TGCAGCGTCGACACGGGAACCTACGAGCAGTACTTC CSVDTGTYEQYF TRBJ2-7 . 12 TRBV29-1 .
TGTGCCAGCAGCCCCGGACGGGCATGGGGCAAAAACATTCAGTACTTC CASSPGRAWGKNIQYF TRBJ2-4 . 16 TRBV5-8 many
TGCGCCAGCAGCTGGGAGAAGTGGATGAACACTGAAGCTTTCTTT CASSWEKWMNTEAFF TRBJ1-1 . 15 TRBV4-1 .
TGTGCCAGCAGTGGATACTACGAGCAGTACTTC CASSGYYEQYF TRBJ2-7 . 11 TRBV2 many
TGTGCGACAGGGCGCTACGAGCAGAACTTC CATGRYEQNF TRBJ2-7 TRBD1 10 TRBV6-5 .
TGCAGCGTTGAACGTCAGAGCAAGGAGACCCAGTACTTC CSVERQSKETQYF TRBJ2-5 . 13 TRBV29-1 few
TGCAGCGTTAGCGGAGGGGTGGAGACCCAGTACTTC CSVSGGVETQYF TRBJ2-5 . 12 TRBV29-1 once
TGTGCCAGCACCGGGACTAGCGGGAGTGGTTACTACGAGCAGTACTTC CASTGTSGSGYYEQYF TRBJ2-7 TRBD2 16 TRBV28 many